The sample holds one count of the clone carrying this T cell receptor beta chain. The CDR3 runs to 14 residues. Trimming removed 6 bases from V and 6 bases from J; junction bases left unmatched: 11. TCRdb keeps only in-frame clones here, not all; method: immunoSEQ multiplex PCR. There are about 490,000 clones in the sample; 78% occur only once, and around 12% lies in the top ten. Donors, without exception, were Caucasian adults residing in Nashville, Tennessee. These data come from a study of shared clonotypes between healthy human individuals. Specimen: PBMCs. This clonotype was sampled from a woman in her thirties or forties in good health. Some clones in this sample may be carry-over from other donors' samples. The chain combines TRBV5-7 with TRBJ1-2, with 7 bases aligning to TRBD1. TRBV5-7 has ORF status, its function being uncertain. CDR3 DNA sequence: TGTGCCAGCACCCGGACAGGCACAGTTAATGGCTACACCTTC. Translating it yields CASTRTGTVNGYTF.